The 20 T cell receptor beta chains presented below share a single source sample, sequenced in a study of cytomegalovirus exposure and HLA in healthy donors. Both 60 Vbeta primers and 13 Jbeta primers went into the PCR. The repertoire was sequenced with immunoSEQ multiplex PCR; TCRdb's copy has only in-frame clones and lacks some. The repertoire holds over 120,000 clones, about 84% seen once, with approximately 2.5% in the top ten. Sequenced material: PBMCs. Receptors were obtained from a woman between 18 and 30 years old in good health and CMV-seropositive.

J is TRBJ2-7 and V is TRBV4-3, with a tentative D call TRBD2 (5 bases). The germline gives CDR1 LGHNA, CDR2 YSLEER. This CDR3 spans 15 amino acids. Trimming removed 4 bases from V and 0 bases from J, with 13 bases in between. CDR3 sequence reads: CASSRWRLHSYEQYF. The CDR3 nucleotides are TGCGCCAGCAGCCGCTGGAGGCTACACTCCTACGAGCAGTACTTC.

The chain links TRBV10-3 to TRBJ1-1; a weak D match, TRBD1 (6 bases). CDR1 is ENHRY, CDR2 SYGVKD, per germline. The CDR3 length is 12 residues. With 6 bases removed from V and 4 bases from J, the gap between germline ends came to 9 bases. The CDR3 sequence is CAIRATGTEAFF. The CDR3 DNA sequence: TGTGCCATCAGGGCGACAGGCACTGAAGCTTTCTTT.

J is TRBJ1-5 and V is TRBV18, with D tentatively TRBD1 (5 bases). The V and J ends lost 8 bases and 2 bases respectively, with 13 bases between them. The CDR3 covers 14 residues. The germline V gene has CDR1 KGHSH and CDR2 LQKENI. The CDR3 DNA reads as TGTGCCAGCGCGCAGGGATTTGGCAATCAGCCCCAGCATTTT. Its protein is CASAQGFGNQPQHF. The variable domain in full, with the rest retrieved from reference TRBV18 and TRBJ1-5, is NAGVMQNPRHLVRRRGQEARLRCSPMKGHSHVYWYRQLPEEGLKFMVYLQKENIIDESGMPKERFSAEFPKEGPSILRIQQVVRGDSAAYFCASAQGFGNQPQHFGDGTRLSIL.

V is TRBV19 and J is TRBJ1-1; maybe TRBD1 (6 bases). With 1 base removed from V and 0 bases from J, the gap between germline ends came to 12 bases. This CDR3 contains 16 residues. Germline CDR1 LNHDA, CDR2 SQIVND (reference sequence). CDR3 in DNA: TGTGCCAGTAGTATAGTACAGGGTGGGGTGAACACTGAAGCTTTCTTT. Amino acid sequence: CASSIVQGGVNTEAFF. Full variable domain (remainder filled in from reference TRBV19 and TRBJ1-1): DGGITQSPKYLFRKEGQNVTLSCEQNLNHDAMYWYRQDPGQGLRLIYYSQIVNDFQKGDIAEGYSVSREKKESFPLTVTSAQKNPTAFYLCASSIVQGGVNTEAFFGQGTRLTVV.

This clone appeared once. V and J are TRBV6-6 and TRBJ1-2; D is unclear. CDR3 length: 13 residues. CDR1 and CDR2 (germline): MNHNY, SVGAGI (reference sequence). The V and J ends lost 6 bases and 8 bases respectively, with 16 bases between them. The CDR3, as DNA: TGTGCCAGCAGCCCTGACGAGATGAGGGGCTACACCTTC. Translating it yields CASSPDEMRGYTF.

The genes are TRBV7-7 and TRBJ1-1; TRBD1 is a possible D gene (6 bases). CDR3 size: 21 residues. Germline V gene lookup returns CDR1 SSHAT and CDR2 FNYEAQ (reference sequence). Deletions cut 7 bases from V and 1 base from J, with 34 bases between. For the CDR3, the DNA is TGTGCCAGCACCATATCCGGGGACACCCCAAGGGGAGCCGAGACGAACACTGAAGCTTTCTTT. It encodes CASTISGDTPRGAETNTEAFF.

This rearrangement joins TRBV27 to TRBJ2-7, with 11 bases matching TRBD1. The V and J ends lost 5 bases and 3 bases, in that order; junction bases with no gene match: 3. The CDR3 has 14 amino acids. Germline V gene sequence: CDR1 MNHEY, CDR2 SMNVEV (reference sequence). CDR3 DNA sequence: TGTGCCAGCAGTCCGGACAGGGGGCACTACGAGCAGTACTTC. Its translation: CASSPDRGHYEQYF.

The rearrangement uses TRBV18 and TRBJ1-1; TRBD1 agrees at 7 bases. The germline V gene has CDR1 KGHSH and CDR2 LQKENI. V shed 5 bases, J shed 5 bases, and the junction held 5 bases outside the gene matches. The CDR3 spans 13 residues. The CDR3 region is CASSRDRVTEAFF. As DNA, the CDR3 is TGTGCCAGCTCAAGAGACAGGGTTACTGAAGCTTTCTTT.

The gene calls are TRBV11-2 and TRBJ1-2; TRBD1 agrees at 7 bases. The CDR3 spans 13 residues. V trimming: 5 bases; J trimming: 3 bases; junction bases outside the gene matches: 3. Germline V CDR1 and CDR2: SGHAT, FQNNGV. CDR3 residues: CASSQGQYYGYTF. CDR3 DNA sequence: TGTGCCAGCAGCCAGGGACAGTACTATGGCTACACCTTC.

Turning to this clone: Its ends do not fully match the called genes, so a read error is possible. This chain connects TRBV11-2 to TRBJ2-7; D unclear. The CDR3 totals 14 residues. Germline V gene sequence: CDR1 SGHAT, CDR2 FQNNGV. The CDR3 protein is CANSLDVPRYEQYF. Written as DNA, the CDR3 is TGTGCCAACAGCTTAGATGTGCCCAGGTACGAGCAGTACTTC.

There are a few counts of this clone. The rearrangement joins TRBV6-1 to TRBJ2-5, with 7 bases that match TRBD2. TRBJ2-7 matches the DNA end more closely, so the J call is doubtful. The germline CDR1 and CDR2 sequences are MNHNS and SASEGT. The CDR3 is 15 amino acids. The CDR3 spells CASSAQLAQAYEQYF. Here the CDR3 DNA reads TGTGCCAGCAGTGCCCAACTAGCGCAAGCCTACGAGCAGTACTTC.

In nucleotides, the CDR3 is TGTGCCAGCAGCCCAACGGGGGGTCAAACCCAAGCTTTCTTT. It translates to CASSPTGGQTQAFF. V usage is TRBV2 and J usage is TRBJ1-1, with D possibly TRBD1 on 5 matching bases. CDR1 is SNHLY, CDR2 FYNNEI, per germline. The CDR3 length is 14 residues. V was shortened by 6 bases and J by 9 bases, with 20 bases between the two germline ends.

This clone was detected only once. This chain connects TRBV19 to TRBJ2-1, with 9 positions matching TRBD1. The CDR3 is made up of 17 amino acids. The germline gives CDR1 LNHDA, CDR2 SQIVND (reference sequence). V shed 5 bases and J 3 bases; nucleotides not matched to a gene: 11. CDR3 in amino acids: CASSARRTGVGYNEQFF. The DNA for the CDR3 is TGTGCCAGTAGTGCGAGGCGGACAGGGGTGGGCTACAATGAGCAGTTCTTC.

The rearrangement uses TRBV2 and TRBJ1-5; 8 positions match TRBD1. This CDR3 spans 15 amino acids. The V and J ends lost 3 bases and 3 bases, in that order; junction bases with no gene match: 4. The germline V gene has CDR1 SNHLY and CDR2 FYNNEI. The CDR3 region has the DNA TGTGCCAGCAGTGACAACAGGGGGGACAATCAGCCCCAGCATTTT. This encodes CASSDNRGDNQPQHF.

The chain couples TRBV28 to TRBJ2-7; D is possibly TRBD1 (6 bases). The germline V gene has CDR1 MDHEN and CDR2 SYDVKM. The CDR3 runs 15 residues. The V gene lost 3 bases and the J gene lost 0 bases, with 12 bases spanning the gap. The CDR3 loop is CASSFRGPTSYEQYF. The DNA for the CDR3 is TGTGCCAGCAGTTTCAGGGGCCCCACCTCCTACGAGCAGTACTTC.

This clone has just a few counts. Sequence at one end of the junction differs from germline and may be a read error. The chain employs TRBV20-1 and TRBJ1-4, with TRBD1 identical over 10 bases. CDR1 and CDR2 (germline): DFQATT, SNEGSKA (reference sequence). The CDR3 spans 10 residues. CDR3 residues: CGQGDEKLFF. CDR3 bases: TGTGGACAGGGGGACGAAAAACTGTTTTTT.

CDR3 region: CASSPGQSYEQYF. Here the CDR3 DNA reads TGTGCCAGCAGCCCCGGACAGTCCTACGAGCAGTACTTC. The V gene is TRBV7-9, the J gene TRBJ2-5; a weak D match, TRBD1 (6 bases). With the DNA end fitting TRBJ2-7 better, the J assignment may be wrong. CDR1 SEHNR and CDR2 FQNEAQ come from the germline V gene (reference sequence). The CDR3 length is 13 residues.

This rearrangement joins TRBV27 to TRBJ2-1, with 9 bases aligning to TRBD1. The V gene's germline CDR1 is MNHEY and CDR2 SMNVEV (reference sequence). V was clipped by 4 bases and J by 7 bases; unmatched bases: 20. The CDR3 covers 19 residues. The CDR3 reads CASSSPAGTGWVRGNEQFF. The CDR3 coding sequence is TGTGCCAGCAGTTCGCCTGCCGGGACAGGGTGGGTAAGAGGAAATGAGCAGTTCTTC.

The J gene is TRBJ2-1, the V gene TRBV11-2; D is ambiguous. The germline V gene encodes CDR1 SGHAT and CDR2 FQNNGV. The CDR3 is made up of 14 amino acids. Trimming shortened V by 5 bases and J by 7 bases, and 15 bases separated the two germline ends. The CDR3 is CASSPEAVTNEQFF. DNA of the CDR3: TGTGCCAGCAGCCCCGAGGCGGTCACTAATGAGCAGTTCTTC.

The chain links TRBV7-9 to TRBJ1-2, with 7 bases matching TRBD1. Germline V gives CDR1 SEHNR, CDR2 FQNEAQ (reference sequence). Trimming took 6 bases from V and 3 from J; bases not matched to a gene: 4. The CDR3 runs 13 residues. The CDR3 reads CASRAGTDYGYTF. The CDR3 coding sequence is TGTGCCAGCAGGGCCGGGACAGACTATGGCTACACCTTC.